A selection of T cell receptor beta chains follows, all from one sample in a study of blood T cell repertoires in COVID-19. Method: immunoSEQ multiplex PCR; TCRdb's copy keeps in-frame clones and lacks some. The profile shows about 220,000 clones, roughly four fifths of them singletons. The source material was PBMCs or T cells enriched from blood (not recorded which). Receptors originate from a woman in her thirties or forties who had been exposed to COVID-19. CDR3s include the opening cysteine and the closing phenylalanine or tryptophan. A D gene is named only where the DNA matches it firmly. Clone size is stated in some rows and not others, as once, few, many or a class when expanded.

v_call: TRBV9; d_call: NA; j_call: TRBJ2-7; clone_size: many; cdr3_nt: TGTGCCAGCAGCGTAGAAGGAGACAGTCTCTACGAGCAGTACTTC; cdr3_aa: CASSVEGDSLYEQYF
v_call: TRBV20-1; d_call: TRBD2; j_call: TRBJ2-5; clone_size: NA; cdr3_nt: TGCAGTGCTAGTAGGGATTGGGCTAGCGGGGACCAAGAGACCCAGTACTTC; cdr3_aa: CSASRDWASGDQETQYF
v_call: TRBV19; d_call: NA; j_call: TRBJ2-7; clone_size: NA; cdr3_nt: TGTGCCAGTAGTGAGACCGGCGGTGCCGAGCAGTACTTC; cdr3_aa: CASSETGGAEQYF
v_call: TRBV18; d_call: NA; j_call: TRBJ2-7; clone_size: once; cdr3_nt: TGTGCCAGCTCACCCCTGGGAGTATCCTACGAGCAGTACTTC; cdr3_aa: CASSPLGVSYEQYF
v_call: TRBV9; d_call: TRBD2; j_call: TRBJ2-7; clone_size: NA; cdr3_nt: TGTGCCAGCGACGGGGGTAGCGGGGGCGCGGAGCAGTACTTC; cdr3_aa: CASDGGSGGAEQYF
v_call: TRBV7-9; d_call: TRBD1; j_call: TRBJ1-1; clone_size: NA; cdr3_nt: TGTGCCAGCAGTGTACAGGGGGCAGGAACTGAAGCTTTCTTT; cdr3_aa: CASSVQGAGTEAFF
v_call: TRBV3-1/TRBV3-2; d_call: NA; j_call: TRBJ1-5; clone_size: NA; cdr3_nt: TGTGCCAGCAGCGCAACCTCCCAGAATAATCAGCCCCAGCATTTT; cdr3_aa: CASSATSQNNQPQHF
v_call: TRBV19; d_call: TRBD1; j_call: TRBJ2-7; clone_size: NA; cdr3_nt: TGTGCCAGTAGTATTGGACAGGGAACCTACGAGCAGTACTTC; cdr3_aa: CASSIGQGTYEQYF
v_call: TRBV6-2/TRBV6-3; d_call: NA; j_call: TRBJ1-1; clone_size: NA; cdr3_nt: TGTGCCAGCAGCCGCTCAAGTCGGTACACTGAAGCTTTCTTT; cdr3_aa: CASSRSSRYTEAFF
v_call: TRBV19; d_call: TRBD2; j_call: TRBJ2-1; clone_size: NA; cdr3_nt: TGTGCCAGTAAATCTACTAGCGGGGTTTACAATGAGCAGTTCTTC; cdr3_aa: CASKSTSGVYNEQFF
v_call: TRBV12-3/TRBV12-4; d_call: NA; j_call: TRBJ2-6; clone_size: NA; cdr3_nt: TGTGCCAGCAGATCCCTAACAGGGACCGTCCTGACTTTC; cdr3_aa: CASRSLTGTVLTF
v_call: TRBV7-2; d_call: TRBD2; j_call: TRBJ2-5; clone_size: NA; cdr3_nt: TGTGCCAGCAGCGCTCTAGCGGGGGGGCCGATGGAGACCCAGTACTTC; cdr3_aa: CASSALAGGPMETQYF
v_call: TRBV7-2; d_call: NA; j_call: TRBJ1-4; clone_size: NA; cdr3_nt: TGTGCCAGCAGCTTAAACCGCGGACAGACTAATGAAAAACTGTTTTTT; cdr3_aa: CASSLNRGQTNEKLFF
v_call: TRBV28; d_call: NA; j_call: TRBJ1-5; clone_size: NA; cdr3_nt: TGTGCCAGCAGTTTCGGGGGACAGCCCCAGCATTTT; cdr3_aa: CASSFGGQPQHF
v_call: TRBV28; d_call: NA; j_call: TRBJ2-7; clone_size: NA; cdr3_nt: TGTGCCAGCCGACCCGAGGCGGCGGGGTCCACCTACGAGCAGTACTTC; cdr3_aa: CASRPEAAGSTYEQYF
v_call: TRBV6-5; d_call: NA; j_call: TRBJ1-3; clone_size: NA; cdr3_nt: TGTGCCAGCAGACTCGATGGCTCTGGAAACACCATATATTTT; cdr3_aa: CASRLDGSGNTIYF
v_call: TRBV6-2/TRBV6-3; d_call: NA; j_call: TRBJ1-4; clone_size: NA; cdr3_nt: TGTGCCAGCAGTACCGGGACACAGAATGAAAAACTGTTTTTT; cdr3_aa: CASSTGTQNEKLFF
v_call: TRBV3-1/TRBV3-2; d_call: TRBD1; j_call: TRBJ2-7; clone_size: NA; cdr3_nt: TGTGCCAGCAGCCCCGATAGGCCCGGGACAGGGGGGAACTCCTACGAGCAGTACTTC; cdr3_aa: CASSPDRPGTGGNSYEQYF
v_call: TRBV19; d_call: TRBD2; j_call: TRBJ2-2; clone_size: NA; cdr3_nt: TGTGCCAGTAGCAGGACTAGCGGGGGCCTGAACACCGGGGAGCTGTTTTTT; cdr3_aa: CASSRTSGGLNTGELFF
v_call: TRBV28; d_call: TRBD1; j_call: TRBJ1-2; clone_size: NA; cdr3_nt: TGTGCCAGCAGGGAGGGACAGGGGACCAACTATGGCTACACCTTC; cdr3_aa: CASREGQGTNYGYTF
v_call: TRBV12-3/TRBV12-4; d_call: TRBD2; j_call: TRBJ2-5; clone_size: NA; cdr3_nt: TGTGCCAGCAGCCCGCGGGGGGAAGAGACCCAGTACTTC; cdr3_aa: CASSPRGEETQYF
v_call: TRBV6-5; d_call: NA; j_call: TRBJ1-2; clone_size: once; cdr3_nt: TGTGCCAGCAGCCAACAGTCAGGGGCTTTTGGCTACACCTTC; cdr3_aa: CASSQQSGAFGYTF
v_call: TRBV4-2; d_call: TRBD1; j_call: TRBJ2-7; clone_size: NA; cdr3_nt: TGTGCCAGCAGCCAAGTTGGGACAGGGAGTCGACTACTCGAGCAGTACTTC; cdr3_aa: CASSQVGTGSRLLEQYF
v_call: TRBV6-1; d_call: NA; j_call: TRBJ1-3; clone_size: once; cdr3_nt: TGTGCCAGCAGTGAAGGACAGGACAACTCTGGAAACACCATATATTTT; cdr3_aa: CASSEGQDNSGNTIYF
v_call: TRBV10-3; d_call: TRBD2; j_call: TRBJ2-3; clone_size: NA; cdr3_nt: TGTGCCATCAGCCGACTAGCGGGGGGGAGCACAGATACGCAGTATTTT; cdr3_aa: CAISRLAGGSTDTQYF
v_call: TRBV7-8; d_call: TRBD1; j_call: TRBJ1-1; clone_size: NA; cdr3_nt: TGTGCCAGCAGCATAAGACAGGGACAAACTGAAGCTTTCTTT; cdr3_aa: CASSIRQGQTEAFF
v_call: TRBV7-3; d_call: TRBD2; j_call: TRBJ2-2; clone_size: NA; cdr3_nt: TGTGCCAGCAGCTTAAGCGGGGGGAACACCGGGGAGCTGTTTTTT; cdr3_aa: CASSLSGGNTGELFF
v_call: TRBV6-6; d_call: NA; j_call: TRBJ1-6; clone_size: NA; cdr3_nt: TGTGCCAGCAGTTACTCGACTCCGAATTCACCCCTCCACTTT; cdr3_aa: CASSYSTPNSPLHF
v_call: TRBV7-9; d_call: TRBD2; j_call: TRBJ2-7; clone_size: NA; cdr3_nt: TGTGCCAGCAGCTCTCATAGCGGGGGCTATCTCGAGCAGTACTTC; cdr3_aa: CASSSHSGGYLEQYF
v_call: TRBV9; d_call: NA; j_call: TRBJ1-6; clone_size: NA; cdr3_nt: TGTGCCAGCAGCACCCGGCCGACTGACCCCCTCCACTTT; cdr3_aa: CASSTRPTDPLHF
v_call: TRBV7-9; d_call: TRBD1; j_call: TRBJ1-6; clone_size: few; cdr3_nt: TGTGCCAGCAGCTTAACGACAGGGGTGGATTCACCCCTCCACTTT; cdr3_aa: CASSLTTGVDSPLHF
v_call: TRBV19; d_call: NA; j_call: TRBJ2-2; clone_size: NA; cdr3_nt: TGTGCCAGTAGTTTTGCAGGGGCAACAACCGGGGAGCTGTTTTTT; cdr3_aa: CASSFAGATTGELFF
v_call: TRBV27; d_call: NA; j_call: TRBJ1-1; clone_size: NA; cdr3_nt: TGTGCCAGCCGAGGCAGAGGTCCCACTGAAGCTTTCTTT; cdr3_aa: CASRGRGPTEAFF
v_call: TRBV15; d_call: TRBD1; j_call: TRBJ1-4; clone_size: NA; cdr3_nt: TGTGCCACCAGCAGGGGGACAGGGATGGTTGAAAAACTGTTTTTT; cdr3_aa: CATSRGTGMVEKLFF
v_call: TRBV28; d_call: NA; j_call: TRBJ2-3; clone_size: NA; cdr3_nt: TGTGCCAGCAGTTTAGGACAGCTCACAGATACGCAGTATTTT; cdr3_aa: CASSLGQLTDTQYF
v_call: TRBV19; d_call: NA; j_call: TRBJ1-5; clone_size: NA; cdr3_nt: TGTGCCAGTAGTATTCTTACAGGGCCCCAGCATTTT; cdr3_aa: CASSILTGPQHF
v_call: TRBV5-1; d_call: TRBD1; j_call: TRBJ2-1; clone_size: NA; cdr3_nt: TGCGCCAGCAGCTCCGGGACAGGGGAAAACAATGAGCAGTTCTTC; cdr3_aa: CASSSGTGENNEQFF
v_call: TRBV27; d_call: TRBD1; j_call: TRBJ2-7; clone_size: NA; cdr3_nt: TGTGCCAGCAGGGCTTTAGGGACAGGGTTCTACGAGCAGTACTTC; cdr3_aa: CASRALGTGFYEQYF
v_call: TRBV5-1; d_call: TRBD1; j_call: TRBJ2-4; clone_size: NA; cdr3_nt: TGCGCCAGCAGCAGAGGGACAGAACTAGCCAAAAACATTCAGTACTTC; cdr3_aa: CASSRGTELAKNIQYF
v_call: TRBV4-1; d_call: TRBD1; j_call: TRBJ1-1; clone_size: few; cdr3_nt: TGCGCCAGCAGCCAATACCCAGGGGGGATAGGGGAAACGAACACTGAAGCTTTCTTT; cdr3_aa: CASSQYPGGIGETNTEAFF
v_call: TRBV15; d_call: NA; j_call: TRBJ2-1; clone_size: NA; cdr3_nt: TGTGCCACCAGCAGAGTGGGAGGCCCCTACAATGAGCAGTTCTTC; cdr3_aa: CATSRVGGPYNEQFF
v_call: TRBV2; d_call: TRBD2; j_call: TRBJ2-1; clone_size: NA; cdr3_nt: TGTGCCAGCGTGACTAGCGGGCGCGGCAATGAGCAGTTCTTC; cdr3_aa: CASVTSGRGNEQFF
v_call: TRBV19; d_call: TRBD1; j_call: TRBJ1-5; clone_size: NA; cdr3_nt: TGTGCCAGTAGTGTCGCAGGGGGAAATCAGCCCCAGCATTTT; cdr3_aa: CASSVAGGNQPQHF
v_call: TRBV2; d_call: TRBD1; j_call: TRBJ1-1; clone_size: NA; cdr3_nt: TGTGCCAGCAGTGGGACCCGACAGGGGAGGGCTTTCTTT; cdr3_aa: CASSGTRQGRAFF